This T cell receptor beta chain was profiled in a study of blood T cell repertoires in COVID-19. About the study: Acute-phase and convalescent COVID-19 samples originated in the United States, Italy and Spain.

In the original workflow: Researchers report that nucleated cell counts were estimated from reference gene primer amplification. Sequencing was performed with immunoSEQ multiplex PCR; in TCRdb, only in-frame clones are kept and a portion is missing. V, J and clone size are taken as reported in that table, and D and trimming were inferred from the DNA itself. The sample has 250,000 or so clones, about four fifths seen once. In terms of age and location, participants ranged from roughly 18 to 90 years and lived in about two dozen US areas. CDR3 size: 17 residues. V was trimmed by 0 bases and J by 1 base, leaving 13 bases between them. Per the germline V gene, CDR1 is LNHDA and CDR2 is SQIVND (reference sequence). This clone was detected only a few times.

The sample consisted of PBMCs or T cells enriched from blood (not recorded which). This TCR derives from a man aged 50 to 59 who had recovered from COVID-19. This rearrangement joins TRBV19 to TRBJ1-5, with TRBD1 as a possible D gene (5 bases). CDR3: CASSIDAGGRSNQPQHF. The CDR3 region has the DNA TGTGCCAGTAGTATAGATGCGGGGGGTAGGAGCAATCAGCCCCAGCATTTT. Looking up the rest from reference TRBV19 and TRBJ1-5 gives the full variable domain: DGGITQSPKYLFRKEGQNVTLSCEQNLNHDAMYWYRQDPGQGLRLIYYSQIVNDFQKGDIAEGYSVSREKKESFPLTVTSAQKNPTAFYLCASSIDAGGRSNQPQHFGDGTRLSIL.